This is a list of T cell receptor beta chains from one sample in a study of blood T cell repertoires in COVID-19. Clones were sequenced by immunoSEQ multiplex PCR, and TCRdb holds only the in-frame ones, with some missing. The data hold more than 250,000 clones, with around 89% observed a single time. The sample was PBMCs or T cells enriched from blood (not recorded which). The receptors derive from a young woman with acute COVID-19. Both conserved end residues are part of each CDR3. The order of the fields is clone size, D gene, J gene, V gene, CDR3 protein, CDR3 DNA. A D gene is named only where the DNA matches it firmly. Clone size is given for some rows only: seen once, a few or many times, or a class if the clone is expanded.

once | TRBD1 | TRBJ2-5 | TRBV11-2 | CASSLIGTVLQETQYF | TGTGCCAGCAGCTTAATTGGGACAGTCCTCCAAGAGACCCAGTACTTC
- | TRBD2 | TRBJ2-1 | TRBV6-4 | CASSALAGGSNEQFF | TGTGCCAGCAGTGCACTAGCGGGAGGTTCTAATGAGCAGTTCTTC
once | TRBD2 | TRBJ2-4 | TRBV28 | CASSLAGGENIQYF | TGTGCCAGCAGTTTAGCGGGAGGGGAAAACATTCAGTACTTC
- | TRBD2 | TRBJ2-3 | TRBV7-2 | CASSPREGPTDTQYF | TGTGCCAGCAGCCCGCGGGAGGGCCCCACAGATACGCAGTATTTT
- | - | TRBJ1-3 | TRBV28 | CASATPGLRLSGNTIYF | TGTGCCAGCGCAACTCCCGGGTTAAGGCTCTCTGGAAACACCATATATTTT
- | - | TRBJ2-7 | TRBV4-1 | CASSPGQIHEQYF | TGCGCCAGCAGCCCGGGACAAATCCACGAGCAGTACTTC
- | TRBD1 | TRBJ1-5 | TRBV19 | CASSTTGAQYQPQHF | TGTGCCAGTAGTACTACAGGGGCTCAATATCAGCCCCAGCATTTT
few | - | TRBJ2-1 | TRBV6-4 | CASSASSYNEQFF | TGTGCCAGCAGTGCTAGCTCCTACAATGAGCAGTTCTTC
- | - | TRBJ1-3 | TRBV5-6 | CASSLAGVEGNTIYF | TGTGCCAGCAGCTTGGCGGGAGTAGAGGGAAACACCATATATTTT
- | TRBD1 | TRBJ1-1 | TRBV5-1 | CASSLGQGADEAFF | TGCGCCAGCAGCTTGGGACAGGGGGCTGATGAAGCTTTCTTT
- | TRBD2 | TRBJ2-5 | TRBV2 | CASARTREETQYF | TGTGCCAGCGCCAGGACTAGAGAAGAGACCCAGTACTTC
- | TRBD2 | TRBJ2-3 | TRBV5-1 | CASSSAGGTDTQYF | TGCGCCAGCAGCTCAGCGGGAGGAACAGATACGCAGTATTTT
- | - | TRBJ2-3 | TRBV7-9 | CASSSPGSRNTQYF | TGTGCCAGCAGCTCTCCCGGGAGCCGGAATACGCAGTATTTT
once | - | TRBJ2-5 | TRBV27 | CASSFRPGSETQYF | TGTGCCAGCAGTTTCCGGCCAGGATCGGAGACCCAGTACTTC
- | TRBD2 | TRBJ2-7 | TRBV2 | CASSDLASGTSSYEQYF | TGTGCCAGCAGTGATCTCGCTAGCGGGACTAGCTCCTACGAGCAGTACTTC
few | - | TRBJ1-5 | TRBV18 | CASSPPENSNQPQHF | TGTGCCAGCTCACCACCGGAGAACAGCAATCAGCCCCAGCATTTT
- | TRBD1 | TRBJ1-2 | TRBV5-5 | CASTAADRVRYGYTF | TGTGCCAGCACCGCGGCGGACAGGGTCCGCTATGGCTACACCTTC
- | TRBD1 | TRBJ1-1 | TRBV9 | CASSSTGGVNTEAFF | TGTGCCAGCAGCTCAACAGGGGGAGTGAACACTGAAGCTTTCTTT
- | - | TRBJ2-1 | TRBV7-8 | CASSFYESGDQFF | TGTGCCAGCAGCTTTTACGAGAGTGGTGATCAGTTCTTC
- | TRBD2 | TRBJ2-1 | TRBV19 | CASSMGSGNYNEQFF | TGTGCCAGTAGTATGGGGAGCGGGAACTACAATGAGCAGTTCTTC
- | - | TRBJ2-1 | TRBV6-6 | CASSSKPFGGQFF | TGTGCCAGCAGTTCGAAACCTTTCGGGGGGCAGTTCTTC
- | - | TRBJ1-3 | TRBV9 | CASSVGRQDGNTIYF | TGTGCCAGCAGCGTTGGCCGGCAGGATGGAAACACCATATATTTT
- | - | TRBJ1-2 | TRBV28 | CASRSTGLGYGYTF | TGTGCCAGCAGATCAACAGGGTTAGGCTATGGCTACACCTTC
- | TRBD2 | TRBJ2-1 | TRBV5-1 | CASSWTSGSPSYNEQFF | TGCGCCAGCAGCTGGACTAGCGGGAGCCCCTCGTACAATGAGCAGTTCTTC
- | TRBD2 | TRBJ2-2 | TRBV5-6 | CASSYRGSGLPGELFF | TGTGCCAGCAGCTACCGCGGGAGTGGGCTTCCCGGGGAGCTGTTTTTT
- | - | TRBJ1-1 | TRBV5-6 | CASSKQTRENTEAFF | TGTGCCAGCAGCAAACAGACACGGGAGAACACTGAAGCTTTCTTT
- | - | TRBJ1-6 | TRBV18 | CASSPGRIPSHNSPLHF | TGTGCCAGCTCACCAGGGAGGATCCCGTCTCATAATTCACCCCTCCACTTT
- | - | TRBJ1-2 | TRBV5-4 | CASSLDGKANYGYTF | TGTGCCAGCAGCTTGGATGGCAAAGCTAACTATGGCTACACCTTC
- | - | TRBJ1-2 | TRBV9 | CASSVGRGYGYTF | TGTGCCAGCAGCGTTGGCCGGGGATATGGCTACACCTTC
- | - | TRBJ2-1 | TRBV9 | CASSVASGGVNEQFF | TGTGCCAGCAGCGTAGCAAGCGGAGGGGTCAATGAGCAGTTCTTC
- | TRBD1 | TRBJ2-5 | TRBV19 | CASSTGQGAVETQYF | TGTGCCAGTAGTACCGGACAGGGGGCAGTGGAGACCCAGTACTTC
few | - | TRBJ2-7 | TRBV7-9 | CASGRGDEQYF | TGTGCCAGCGGCAGGGGAGACGAGCAGTACTTC
- | - | TRBJ2-7 | TRBV4-3 | CASSQEGTPSYEQYF | TGCGCCAGCAGCCAAGAAGGGACACCCTCCTACGAGCAGTACTTC
- | - | TRBJ2-7 | TRBV5-4 | CASSLRGTYEQYF | TGTGCCAGCAGCTTGCGGGGGACCTACGAGCAGTACTTC
- | - | TRBJ2-1 | TRBV7-2 | CASSLAGGMDQFF | TGTGCCAGCAGCTTAGCGGGAGGTATGGATCAGTTCTTC
- | - | TRBJ1-4 | TRBV5-6 | CASSWGLANEKLFF | TGTGCCAGCAGCTGGGGACTGGCTAATGAAAAACTGTTTTTT
- | - | TRBJ1-4 | TRBV7-9 | CASSFTGFNEKLFF | TGTGCCAGCAGCTTTACAGGATTTAATGAAAAACTGTTTTTT